This T cell receptor beta chain appears in the sequencing data of a study of CD8 T cells in ankylosing spondylitis. Study-wide results and caveats: One TCR beta motif, made up of eight highly homologous variants, appeared characteristic of ankylosing spondylitis blood. CD8+ cells made up the disease-linked clones, which were relatively rare in peripheral blood. Clones tied to disease were said to be significantly enriched in matched ankylosing spondylitis synovial fluid.

This clonotype was recorded at least ten times. Its specificity is unknown. Germline assignment: CDR1 LGHNA and CDR2 YSLEER. Trimming removed 0 bases at V and 8 bases at J, with 10 bases between. The CDR3 contains 14 residues. Quantitative 5'-RACE was performed with molecular barcodes, and it yielded the TCR beta libraries. In TCRdb, the 5' RACE reads were re-called with MiXCR into one record per CDR3 protein. This table holds more than 500,000 distinct CDR3 sequences, about 5% found once. The source of this sequence is a male donor with ankylosing spondylitis. The specimen was blood, either unsorted or a sorted T cell fraction (not recorded which). The rearrangement joins TRBV4-3 to TRBJ1-4; D is perhaps TRBD1 (5 bases). The CDR3: CASSQDGRGEKLFF. In nucleotides, the CDR3 is TGCGCCAGCAGCCAAGATGGGCGGGGGGAAAAACTGTTTTTT.